This T cell receptor (beta chain) came from a study of blood T cell repertoires in COVID-19. Sequencing was performed with immunoSEQ multiplex PCR; in TCRdb, only in-frame clones are kept and a portion is missing. Of 180,000 or so clones listed, under 85% were seen once; the top ten hold 9.8%. Germline V gives CDR1 LNHDA, CDR2 SQIVND (reference sequence). V trimming: 4 bases; J trimming: 1 base; junction bases outside the gene matches: 3. The CDR3 covers 15 residues. The sequence came from a woman of 80 years or more with acute or convalescent COVID-19. The sequencing input was peripheral blood. The J gene is TRBJ2-2, the V gene TRBV19, with TRBD1 identical over 7 bases. The CDR3 reads CASSTQGVNTGELFF. CDR3 in DNA: TGTGCCAGTAGTACCCAGGGGGTGAACACCGGGGAGCTGTTTTTT.